In its sample, the clone carrying this T cell receptor beta chain was seen a few times. The data are from a study of cytotoxic CD8 clonotypes in ibrutinib-treated CLL. Study overall: Investigators reported some 25 partial and 2 complete responses; after median about six years, 14 patients remained remitted and about 12 progressed. With a range of 6 to 36, the median treatment time before response samples were taken was more than 10 months.

Here immunoSEQ multiplex PCR was the method, and the copy in TCRdb shows in-frame clones only, minus some. The sample consists of more than 200,000 clones, under 75% of them appearing once. The TCR originated in a human donor with chronic lymphocytic leukemia. Sequencing used PBMCs, obtained after 24 months of ibrutinib treatment.

Written as DNA, the CDR3 is TGTGCCAGAAGCTGGGGGAGGGATCATCTCTATGGCTACACCTTC. This translates into CARSWGRDHLYGYTF. The V gene is TRBV5-3, the J gene TRBJ1-2, with D perhaps TRBD1 (5 bases). TRBV5-3 is an ORF, with its function uncertain. The V gene lost 3 bases and the J gene lost 4 bases, with 16 bases spanning the gap. This CDR3 region has 15 residues.